This record looks at one T cell receptor (beta chain) sequence and its context. Trimming took off 4 bases at V and 4 bases at J, with 10 bases between the two ends. The CDR3 loop spans 13 amino acids. Looked up from germline, CDR1 is DFQATT and CDR2 is SNEGSKA (reference sequence). The source of the sample is a study of identical twins. TCRdb analysed the 5' RACE reads with MiXCR anew, one entry per CDR3 protein. Counted here are some 730,000 distinct CDR3 sequences, 18% occurring once; the ten biggest clones make up around 14%. This same sample was also taken into another study, of T cells expressing NK-cell markers.

The chain joins TRBV20-1 to TRBJ2-2; no reliable D call. Material: PBMCs. The source of this sequence is a woman younger than 30 in good health. The DNA for the CDR3 is TGCAGTGCTACTCCACTCCGCACCGGGGAGCTGTTTTTT. It specifies CSATPLRTGELFF.